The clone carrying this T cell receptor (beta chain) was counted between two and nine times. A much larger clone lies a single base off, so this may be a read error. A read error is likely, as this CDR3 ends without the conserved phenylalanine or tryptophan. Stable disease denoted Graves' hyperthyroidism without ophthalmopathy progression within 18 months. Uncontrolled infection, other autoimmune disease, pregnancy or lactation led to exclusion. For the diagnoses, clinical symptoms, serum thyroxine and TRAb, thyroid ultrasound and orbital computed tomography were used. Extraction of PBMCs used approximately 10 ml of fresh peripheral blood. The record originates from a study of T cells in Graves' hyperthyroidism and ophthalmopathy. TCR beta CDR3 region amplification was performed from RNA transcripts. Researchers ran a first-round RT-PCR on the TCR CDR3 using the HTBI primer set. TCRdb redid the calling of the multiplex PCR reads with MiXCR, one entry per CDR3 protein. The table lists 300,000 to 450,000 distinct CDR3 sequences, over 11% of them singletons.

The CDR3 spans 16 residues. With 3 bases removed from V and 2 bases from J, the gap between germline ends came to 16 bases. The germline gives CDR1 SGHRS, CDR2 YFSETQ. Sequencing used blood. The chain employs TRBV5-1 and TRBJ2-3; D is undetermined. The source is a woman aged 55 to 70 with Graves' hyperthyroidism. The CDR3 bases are TGCGCCAGCAGCTCTGCCGGCAGAGGAAACACAGATACGCAGTATTCT. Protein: CASSSAGRGNTDTQYS.